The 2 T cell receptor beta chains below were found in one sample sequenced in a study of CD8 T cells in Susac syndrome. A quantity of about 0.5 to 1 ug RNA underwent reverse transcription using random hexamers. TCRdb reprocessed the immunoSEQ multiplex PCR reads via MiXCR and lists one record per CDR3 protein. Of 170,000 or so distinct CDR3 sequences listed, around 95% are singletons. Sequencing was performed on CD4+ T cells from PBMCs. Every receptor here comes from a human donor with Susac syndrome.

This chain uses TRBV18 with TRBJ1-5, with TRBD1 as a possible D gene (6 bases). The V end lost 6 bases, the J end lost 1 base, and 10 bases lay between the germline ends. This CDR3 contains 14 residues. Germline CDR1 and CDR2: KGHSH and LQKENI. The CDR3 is CASSIGTSNQPQHF. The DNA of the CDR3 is TGTGCCAGCTCCATCGGGACAAGCAATCAGCCCCAGCATTTT.

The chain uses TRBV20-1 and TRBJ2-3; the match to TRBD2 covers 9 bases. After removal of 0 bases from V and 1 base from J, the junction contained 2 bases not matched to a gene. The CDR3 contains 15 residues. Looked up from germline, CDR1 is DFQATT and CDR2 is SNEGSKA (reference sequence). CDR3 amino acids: CSARDSGSGTDTQYF. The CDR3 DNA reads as TGCAGTGCTAGAGATAGCGGGAGTGGCACAGATACGCAGTATTTT.